This entry describes one TCR beta chain. Antigen specificity is unknown. The sample belongs to a study of T cells expressing NK-cell markers. Study-wide context: It was from sorted CD3+CD56+NKG2C+, CD3+CD56+NKG2C- and CD3+CD56-NKG2C+ T cells that TCR beta repertoires came. The authors sequenced eight donors, of whom seven were HCMV-seropositive and one was seronegative. Study-wide results and caveats: The study found dominant NKG2C+ clonotypes at about 1.0-7.0% of CD8+ T cells in six donors. In a few donors, dominant clonotypes made up about 28.3-65% of CD3+CD56-NKG2C+ cells.

The CDR3 extends over 15 amino acids. Germline V lookup: CDR1 SGHRS, CDR2 YFSETQ. TCRdb re-called the 5' RACE reads and gives one entry per CDR3 protein, without DNA. The table lists 300,000 to 450,000 distinct CDR3 sequences. The sequenced material came from blood T cells: a sorted CD56 or NKG2C T cell subset, CD4+ or CD8+ T cells, or bulk PBMC T cells (not recorded which). The chain uses TRBV5-1 and TRBJ2-5; with no DNA, the TCRdb D assignment of TRBD1 cannot be verified. This clonotype originated in a man aged 18-75 years in good health. CDR3 loop: CASAEAGTVQETQYF.